This TCR beta chain is drawn from a study of blood T cell repertoires in COVID-19. Study-wide context: Donors in the United States, Italy and Spain gave samples during acute or convalescent COVID-19.

Using immunoSEQ multiplex PCR, the repertoire was profiled, and TCRdb retains in-frame clones only, with some absent. The table shows over 50,000 clones, with just under 85% occurring only once. V trimming: 3 bases; J trimming: 7 bases; junction bases outside the gene matches: 4. Looked up from germline, CDR1 is MNHNS and CDR2 is SASEGT. The CDR3 runs 13 residues. This receptor was obtained from a man between 65 and 80 years old with acute or convalescent COVID-19. The sample consisted of peripheral blood. The rearrangement links TRBV6-1 to TRBJ1-2; TRBD1 aligns across 8 bases. Written as DNA, the CDR3 is TGTGCCAGCAGTGAGGACAGGGTAGGTGGCTACACCTTC. Protein sequence: CASSEDRVGGYTF.